This T cell receptor beta chain derives from a study of T-cell memory formation after mild COVID-19. Study context: Largely, TCR clusters stayed within a single donor.

On this clonotype: The antigen is unknown.

CDR1 and CDR2 (germline): MDHEN, SYDVKM. This CDR3 spans 15 amino acids. V was clipped by 7 bases and J by 0 bases; unmatched bases: 5. TCRdb reprocessed the 5' RACE reads via MiXCR and lists one record per CDR3 protein. The table shows hundreds of thousands of distinct CDR3 sequences, with over 15% occurring only once. Study-wide results and caveats: Pre-infection memory held some responding clones, suggesting pre-existing cross-reactive T cells responded. Nothing confirmed that second-wave clones peaking on day 37 were specific for SARS-CoV-2.

The sequence came from a man aged 18 to 35 who had mild COVID-19 (a few samples of this study predate the infection). Cell type and time point are not known. Specimen: PBMCs or a T cell subset sorted from them (not recorded which). The rearrangement links TRBV28 to TRBJ1-4; 7 nucleotides line up with TRBD1. This CDR3 is CASTGDSSTNEKLFF. CDR3 nucleotide sequence: TGTGCCAGCACCGGGGACAGTTCAACTAATGAAAAACTGTTTTTT.